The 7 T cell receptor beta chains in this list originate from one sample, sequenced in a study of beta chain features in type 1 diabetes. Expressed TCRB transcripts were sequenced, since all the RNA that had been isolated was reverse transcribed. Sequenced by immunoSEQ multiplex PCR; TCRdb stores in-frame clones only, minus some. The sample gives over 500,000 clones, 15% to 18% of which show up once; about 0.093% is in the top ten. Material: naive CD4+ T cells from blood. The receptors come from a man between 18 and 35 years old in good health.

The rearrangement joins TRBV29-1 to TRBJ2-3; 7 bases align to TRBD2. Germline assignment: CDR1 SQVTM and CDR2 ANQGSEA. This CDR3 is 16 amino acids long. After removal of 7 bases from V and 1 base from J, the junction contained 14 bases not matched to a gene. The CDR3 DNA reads TGCAGCGCGATTCGGGGAGGGAGTCTTGGCACAGATACGCAGTATTTT. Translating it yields CSAIRGGSLGTDTQYF.

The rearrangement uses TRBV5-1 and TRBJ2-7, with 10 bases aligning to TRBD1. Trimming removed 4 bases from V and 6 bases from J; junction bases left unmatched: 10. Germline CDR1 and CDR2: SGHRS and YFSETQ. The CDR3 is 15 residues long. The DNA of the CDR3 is TGCGCCAGCAGCATAACCGGGACAGGGGTTCCCGAGCAGTACTTC. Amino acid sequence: CASSITGTGVPEQYF.

This CDR3 reads CASSLDQGIQPQHF. Here the CDR3 DNA reads TGTGCCAGCAGCTTAGACCAGGGAATCCAGCCCCAGCATTTT. The genes are TRBV7-2 and TRBJ1-5; tentative D call: TRBD1 (5 bases). Trimming cost V 1 base and J 7 bases, with 11 bases left between them. The CDR3 consists of 14 residues. CDR1 SGHTA and CDR2 FQGNSA come from the germline V gene.

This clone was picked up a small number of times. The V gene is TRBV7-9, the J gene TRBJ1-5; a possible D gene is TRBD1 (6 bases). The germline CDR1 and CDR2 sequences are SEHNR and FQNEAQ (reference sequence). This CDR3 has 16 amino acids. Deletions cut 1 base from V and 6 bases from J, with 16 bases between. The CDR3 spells CASSLVGARSSQPQHF. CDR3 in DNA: TGTGCCAGCAGCTTAGTGGGGGCGCGTTCAAGTCAGCCCCAGCATTTT. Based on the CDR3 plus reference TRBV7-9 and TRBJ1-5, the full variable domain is DTGVSQNPRHKITKRGQNVTFRCDPISEHNRLYWYRQTLGQGPEFLTYFQNEAQLEKSRLLSDRFSAERPKGSFSTLEIQRTEQGDSAMYLCASSLVGARSSQPQHFGDGTRLSIL.

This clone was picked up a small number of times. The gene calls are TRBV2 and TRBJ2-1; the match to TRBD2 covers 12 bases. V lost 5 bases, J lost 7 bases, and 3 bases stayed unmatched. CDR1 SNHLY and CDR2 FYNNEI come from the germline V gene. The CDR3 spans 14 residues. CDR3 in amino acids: CASSLAGGSNEQFF. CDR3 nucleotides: TGTGCCAGCAGTCTAGCGGGAGGGAGTAATGAGCAGTTCTTC.

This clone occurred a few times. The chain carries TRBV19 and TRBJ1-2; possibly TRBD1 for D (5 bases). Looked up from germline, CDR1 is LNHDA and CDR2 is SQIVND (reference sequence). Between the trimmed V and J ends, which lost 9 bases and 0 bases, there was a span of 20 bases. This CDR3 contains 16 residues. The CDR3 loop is CASRRSQGFSNYGYTF. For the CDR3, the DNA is TGTGCCAGCAGGCGGAGTCAGGGTTTCTCTAACTATGGCTACACCTTC.

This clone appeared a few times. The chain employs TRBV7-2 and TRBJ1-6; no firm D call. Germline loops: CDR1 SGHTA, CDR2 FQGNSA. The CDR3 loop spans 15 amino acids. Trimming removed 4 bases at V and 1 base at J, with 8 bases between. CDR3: CASSSGVSYNSPLHF. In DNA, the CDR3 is TGTGCCAGCAGCTCGGGAGTATCCTATAATTCACCCCTCCACTTT.